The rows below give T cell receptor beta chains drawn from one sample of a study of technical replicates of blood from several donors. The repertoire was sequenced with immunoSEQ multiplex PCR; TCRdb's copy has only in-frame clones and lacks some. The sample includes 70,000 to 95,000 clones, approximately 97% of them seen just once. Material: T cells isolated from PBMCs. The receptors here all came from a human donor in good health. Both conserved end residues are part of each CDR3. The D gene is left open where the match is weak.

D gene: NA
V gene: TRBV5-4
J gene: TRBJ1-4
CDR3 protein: CASSLGGFLNEKLFF
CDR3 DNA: TGTGCCAGCAGCTTGGGGGGCTTTTTGAATGAAAAACTGTTTTTT

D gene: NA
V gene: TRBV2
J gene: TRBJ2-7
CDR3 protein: CASRQQVYEQYF
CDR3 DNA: TGTGCCAGCAGACAACAGGTCTACGAGCAGTACTTC

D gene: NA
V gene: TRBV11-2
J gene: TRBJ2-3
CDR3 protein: CASSDQGLADTQYF
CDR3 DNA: TGTGCCAGCAGCGACCAGGGCTTAGCAGATACGCAGTATTTT

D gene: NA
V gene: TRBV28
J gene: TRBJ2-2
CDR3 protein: CASNLGLGNTGELFF
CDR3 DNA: TGTGCCAGCAACTTGGGTCTAGGAAACACCGGGGAGCTGTTTTTT

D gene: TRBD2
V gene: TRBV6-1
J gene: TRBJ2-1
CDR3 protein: CASPAPAGDYNEQFF
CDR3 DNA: TGTGCCAGCCCTGCCCCAGCGGGAGACTACAATGAGCAGTTCTTC

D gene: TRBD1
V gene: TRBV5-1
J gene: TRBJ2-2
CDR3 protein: CARRQGANTGELFF
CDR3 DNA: TGCGCCAGGAGACAGGGGGCAAACACCGGGGAGCTGTTTTTT

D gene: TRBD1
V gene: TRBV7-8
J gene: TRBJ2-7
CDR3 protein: CASSLAPGQGYEQYF
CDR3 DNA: TGTGCCAGCAGCTTAGCTCCCGGACAGGGGTACGAGCAGTACTTC

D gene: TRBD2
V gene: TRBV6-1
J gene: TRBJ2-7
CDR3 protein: CASSEAGTSGSYEQYF
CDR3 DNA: TGTGCCAGCAGTGAAGCGGGGACTAGCGGGAGCTACGAGCAGTACTTC

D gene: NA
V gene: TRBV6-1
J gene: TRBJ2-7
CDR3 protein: CASGQGYEQYF
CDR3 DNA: TGTGCCAGCGGCCAGGGCTACGAGCAGTACTTC

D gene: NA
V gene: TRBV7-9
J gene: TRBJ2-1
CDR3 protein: CASSLVIRDHHEQFF
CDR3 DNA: TGTGCCAGCAGCTTAGTTATTCGGGATCATCATGAGCAGTTCTTC